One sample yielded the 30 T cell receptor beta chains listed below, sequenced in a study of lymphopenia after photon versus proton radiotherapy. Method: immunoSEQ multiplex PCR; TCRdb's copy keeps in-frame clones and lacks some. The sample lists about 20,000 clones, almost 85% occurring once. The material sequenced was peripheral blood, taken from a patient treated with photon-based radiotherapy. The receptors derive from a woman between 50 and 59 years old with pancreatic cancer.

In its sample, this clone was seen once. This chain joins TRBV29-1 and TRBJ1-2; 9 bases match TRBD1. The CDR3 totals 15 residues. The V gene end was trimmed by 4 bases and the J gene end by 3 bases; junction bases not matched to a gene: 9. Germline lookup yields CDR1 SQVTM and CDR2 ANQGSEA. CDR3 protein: CSVGLGQGFDYGYTF. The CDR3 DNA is TGCAGCGTTGGATTGGGACAGGGATTTGACTATGGCTACACCTTC.

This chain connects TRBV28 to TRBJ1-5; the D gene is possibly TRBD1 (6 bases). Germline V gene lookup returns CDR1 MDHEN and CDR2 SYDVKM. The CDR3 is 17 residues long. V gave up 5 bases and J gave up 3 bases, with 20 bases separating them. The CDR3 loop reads CASSPPPRGSSNQPQHF. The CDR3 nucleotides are TGTGCCAGCAGTCCTCCCCCCAGGGGCAGCTCCAATCAGCCCCAGCATTTT.

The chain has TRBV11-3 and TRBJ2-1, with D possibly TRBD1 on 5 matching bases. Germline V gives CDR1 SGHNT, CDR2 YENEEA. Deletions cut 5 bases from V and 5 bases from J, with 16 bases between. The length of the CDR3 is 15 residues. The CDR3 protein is CASSGSRALNNEQFF. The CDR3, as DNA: TGTGCCAGCAGCGGAAGCAGGGCTCTAAACAATGAGCAGTTCTTC. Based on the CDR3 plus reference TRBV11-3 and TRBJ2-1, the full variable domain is EAGVVQSPRYKIIEKKQPVAFWCNPISGHNTLYWYLQNLGQGPELLIRYENEEAVDDSQLPKDRFSAERLKGVDSTLKIQPAELGDSAVYLCASSGSRALNNEQFFGPGTRLTVL.

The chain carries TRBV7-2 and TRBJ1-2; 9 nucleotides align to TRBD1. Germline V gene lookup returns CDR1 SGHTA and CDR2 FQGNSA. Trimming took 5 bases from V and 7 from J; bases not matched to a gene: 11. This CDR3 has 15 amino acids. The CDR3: CASSTPNRGRFGYTF. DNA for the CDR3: TGTGCCAGCAGCACACCTAACAGGGGGCGCTTTGGCTACACCTTC.

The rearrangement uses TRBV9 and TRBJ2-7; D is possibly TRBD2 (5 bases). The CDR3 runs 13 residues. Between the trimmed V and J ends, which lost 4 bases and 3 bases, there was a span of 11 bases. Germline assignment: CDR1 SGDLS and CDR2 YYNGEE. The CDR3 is CASSIGLNYEQYF. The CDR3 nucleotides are TGTGCCAGCAGCATAGGACTGAACTACGAGCAGTACTTC.

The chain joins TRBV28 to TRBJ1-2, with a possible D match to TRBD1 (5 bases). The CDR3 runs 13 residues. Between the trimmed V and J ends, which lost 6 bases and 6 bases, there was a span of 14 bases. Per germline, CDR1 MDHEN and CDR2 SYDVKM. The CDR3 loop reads CASSPVTEHGYTF. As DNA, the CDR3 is TGTGCCAGCAGCCCCGTGACAGAGCATGGCTACACCTTC.

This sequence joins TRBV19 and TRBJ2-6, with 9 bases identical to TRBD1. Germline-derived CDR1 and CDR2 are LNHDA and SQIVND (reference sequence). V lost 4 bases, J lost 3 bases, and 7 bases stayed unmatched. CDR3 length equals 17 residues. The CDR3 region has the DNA TGTGCCAGTAGTACGAAGACAGGGGGTAGTGGGGCCAACGTCCTGACTTTC. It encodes CASSTKTGGSGANVLTF.

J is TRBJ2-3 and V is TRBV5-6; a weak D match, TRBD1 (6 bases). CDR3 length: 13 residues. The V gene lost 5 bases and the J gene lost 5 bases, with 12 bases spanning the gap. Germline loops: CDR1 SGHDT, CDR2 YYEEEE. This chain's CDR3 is CASSPVRGDTQYF. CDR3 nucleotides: TGTGCCAGCAGTCCTGTCAGGGGAGATACGCAGTATTTT.

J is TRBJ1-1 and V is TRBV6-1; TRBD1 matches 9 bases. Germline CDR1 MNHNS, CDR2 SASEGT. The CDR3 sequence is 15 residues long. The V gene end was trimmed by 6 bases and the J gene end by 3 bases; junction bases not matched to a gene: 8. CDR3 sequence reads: CASRTDRGFDTEAFF. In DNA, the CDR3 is TGTGCCAGCAGGACCGACAGGGGGTTCGACACTGAAGCTTTCTTT.

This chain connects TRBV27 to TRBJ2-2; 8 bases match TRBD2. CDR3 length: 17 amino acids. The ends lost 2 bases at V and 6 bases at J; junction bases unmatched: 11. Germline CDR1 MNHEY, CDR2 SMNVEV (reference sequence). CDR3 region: CASSLGGPGGLAGELFF. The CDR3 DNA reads TGTGCCAGCAGTTTAGGGGGACCGGGAGGGCTCGCCGGGGAGCTGTTTTTT.

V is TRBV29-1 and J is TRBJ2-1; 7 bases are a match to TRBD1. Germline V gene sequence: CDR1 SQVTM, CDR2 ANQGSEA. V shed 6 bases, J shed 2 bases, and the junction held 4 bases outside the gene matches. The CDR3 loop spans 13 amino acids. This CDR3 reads CSVRDSTYNEQFF. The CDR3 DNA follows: TGCAGCGTCCGGGACAGCACCTACAATGAGCAGTTCTTC.

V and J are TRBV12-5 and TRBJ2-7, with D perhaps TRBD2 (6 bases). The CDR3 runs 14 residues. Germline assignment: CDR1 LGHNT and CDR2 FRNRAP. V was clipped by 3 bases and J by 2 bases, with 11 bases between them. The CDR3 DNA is TGTGCTAGTGGTTTAGATAGCGGTCCCTACGAGCAGTACTTC. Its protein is CASGLDSGPYEQYF.

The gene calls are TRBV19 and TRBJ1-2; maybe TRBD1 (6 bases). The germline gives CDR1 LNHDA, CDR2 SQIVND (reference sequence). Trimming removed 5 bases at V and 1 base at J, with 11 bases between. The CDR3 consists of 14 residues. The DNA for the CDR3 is TGTGCCAGTAGTCGGACAGCTTATAACTATGGCTACACCTTC. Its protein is CASSRTAYNYGYTF.

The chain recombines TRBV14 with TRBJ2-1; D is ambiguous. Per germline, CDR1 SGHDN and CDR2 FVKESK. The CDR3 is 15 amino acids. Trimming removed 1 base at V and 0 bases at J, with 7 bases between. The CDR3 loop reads CASSQAAGSYNEQFF. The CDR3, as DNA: TGTGCCAGCAGCCAAGCTGCCGGCTCCTACAATGAGCAGTTCTTC.

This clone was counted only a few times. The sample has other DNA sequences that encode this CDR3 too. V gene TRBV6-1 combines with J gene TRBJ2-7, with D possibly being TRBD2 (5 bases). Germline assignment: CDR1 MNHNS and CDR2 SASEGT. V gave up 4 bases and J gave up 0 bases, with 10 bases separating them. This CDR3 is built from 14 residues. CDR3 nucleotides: TGTGCCAGCAGTGGAAGAGGGAGCTCCTACGAGCAGTACTTC. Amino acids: CASSGRGSSYEQYF.

The DNA of the CDR3 is TGCGCCAGCAGCCAAGAAGGAGGGCTAGCGGGAAGCTCCTACAATGAGCAGTTCTTC. Protein sequence: CASSQEGGLAGSSYNEQFF. J is TRBJ2-1 and V is TRBV4-3; 9 bases align to TRBD2. The CDR3 sequence is 19 residues long. The V segment lost 0 bases and the J segment 0 bases; nucleotides outside the gene matches: 9. CDR1 LGHNA and CDR2 YSLEER come from the germline V gene.

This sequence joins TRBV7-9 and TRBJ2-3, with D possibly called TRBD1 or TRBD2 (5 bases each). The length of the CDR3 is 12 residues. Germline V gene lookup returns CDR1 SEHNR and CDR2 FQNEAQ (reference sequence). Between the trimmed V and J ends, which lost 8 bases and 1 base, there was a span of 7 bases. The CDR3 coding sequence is TGTGCCAGCCGAGGGGGCACAGATACGCAGTATTTT. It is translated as CASRGGTDTQYF.

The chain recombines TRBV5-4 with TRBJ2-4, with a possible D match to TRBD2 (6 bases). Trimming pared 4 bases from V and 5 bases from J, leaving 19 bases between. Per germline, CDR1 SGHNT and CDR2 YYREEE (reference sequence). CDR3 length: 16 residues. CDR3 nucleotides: TGTGCCAGCAGCCAAGCGTCGGGAGTCGGGGAAAACATTCAGTACTTC. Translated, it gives CASSQASGVGENIQYF.

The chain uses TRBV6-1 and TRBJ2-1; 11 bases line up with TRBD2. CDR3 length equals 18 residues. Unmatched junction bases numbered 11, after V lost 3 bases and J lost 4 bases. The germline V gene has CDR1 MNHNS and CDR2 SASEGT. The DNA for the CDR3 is TGTGCCAGCAGTGATTGGATGACTAGCGGGATTAGGTACAATGAGCAGTTCTTC. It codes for CASSDWMTSGIRYNEQFF.

CDR3: CASSGNSGGYSSYNEQFF. The DNA of the CDR3 is TGTGCCAGCAGTGGAAATAGCGGGGGGTACTCTTCCTACAATGAGCAGTTCTTC. The genes are TRBV2 and TRBJ2-1; 10 bases map to TRBD2. CDR1 and CDR2 (germline): SNHLY, FYNNEI. The CDR3 is 18 amino acids. The V and J ends lost 4 bases and 1 base, in that order; junction bases with no gene match: 10.

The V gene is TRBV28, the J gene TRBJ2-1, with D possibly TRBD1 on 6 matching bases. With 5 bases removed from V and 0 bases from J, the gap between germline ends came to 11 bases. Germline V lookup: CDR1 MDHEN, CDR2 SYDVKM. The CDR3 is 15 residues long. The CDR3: CASSPEDSSYNEQFF. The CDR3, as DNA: TGTGCCAGCAGTCCGGAGGACAGCTCCTACAATGAGCAGTTCTTC.

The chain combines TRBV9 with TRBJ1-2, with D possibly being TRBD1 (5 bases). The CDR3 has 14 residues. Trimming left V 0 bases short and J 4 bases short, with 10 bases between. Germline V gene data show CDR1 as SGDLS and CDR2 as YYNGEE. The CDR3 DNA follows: TGTGCCAGCAGCGTAGATTCAGGGTTCTATGGCTACACCTTC. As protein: CASSVDSGFYGYTF.

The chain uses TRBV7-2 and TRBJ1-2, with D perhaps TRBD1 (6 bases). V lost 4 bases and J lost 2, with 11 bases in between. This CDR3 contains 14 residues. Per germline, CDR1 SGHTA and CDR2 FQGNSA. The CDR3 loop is CASSSNTGNYGYTF. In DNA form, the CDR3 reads TGTGCCAGCAGCTCCAATACAGGGAACTATGGCTACACCTTC.

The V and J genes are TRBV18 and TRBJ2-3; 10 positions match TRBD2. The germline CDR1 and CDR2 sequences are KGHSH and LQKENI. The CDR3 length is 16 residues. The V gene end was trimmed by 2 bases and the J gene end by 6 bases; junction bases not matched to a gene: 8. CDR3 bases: TGTGCCAGCTCACCAATCGGGACTAGCGTCAGCGATACGCAGTATTTT. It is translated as CASSPIGTSVSDTQYF.

CDR3: CASSLGRNQPQHF. Here the CDR3 DNA reads TGTGCCAGCAGCTTAGGAAGAAATCAGCCCCAGCATTTT. The rearrangement links TRBV7-6 to TRBJ1-5; D is unresolved. Germline CDR1 SGHVS, CDR2 FNYEAQ. V was shortened by 1 base and J by 4 bases, with 5 bases between the two germline ends. The length of the CDR3 is 13 residues.

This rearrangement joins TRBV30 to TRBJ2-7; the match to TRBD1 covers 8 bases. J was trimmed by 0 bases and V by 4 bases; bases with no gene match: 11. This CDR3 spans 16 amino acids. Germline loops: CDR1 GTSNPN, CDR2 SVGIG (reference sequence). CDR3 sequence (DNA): TGTGCCTGGATGCTACCGGGACAGGAGAGCTCCTACGAGCAGTACTTC. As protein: CAWMLPGQESSYEQYF.

CDR3 residues: CASSGAREAFF. The CDR3 DNA sequence: TGTGCCAGCAGTGGGGCAAGAGAAGCTTTCTTT. V is TRBV6-1 and J is TRBJ1-1; D is unclear. Germline V gives CDR1 MNHNS, CDR2 SASEGT. This CDR3 contains 11 residues. V shed 4 bases and J shed 8 bases, with 8 bases lying between them.

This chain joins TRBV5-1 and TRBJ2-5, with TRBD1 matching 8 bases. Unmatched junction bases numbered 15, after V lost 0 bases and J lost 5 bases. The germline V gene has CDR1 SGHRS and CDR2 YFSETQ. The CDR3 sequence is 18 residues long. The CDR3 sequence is CASSLGQGAQKLKETQYF. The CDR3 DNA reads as TGCGCCAGCAGCTTGGGGCAGGGGGCGCAGAAGTTGAAGGAGACCCAGTACTTC. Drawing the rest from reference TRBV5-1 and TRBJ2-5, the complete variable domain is KAGVTQTPRYLIKTRGQQVTLSCSPISGHRSVSWYQQTPGQGLQFLFEYFSETQRNKGNFPGRFSGRQFSNSRSEMNVSTLELGDSALYLCASSLGQGAQKLKETQYFGPGTRLLVL.

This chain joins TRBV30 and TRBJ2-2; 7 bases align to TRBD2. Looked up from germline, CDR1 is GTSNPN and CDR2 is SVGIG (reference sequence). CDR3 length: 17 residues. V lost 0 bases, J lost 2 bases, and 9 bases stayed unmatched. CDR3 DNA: TGTGCCTGGAGTGTACTGCCCCCTAGCGGTAACACCGGGGAGCTGTTTTTT. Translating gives CAWSVLPPSGNTGELFF.

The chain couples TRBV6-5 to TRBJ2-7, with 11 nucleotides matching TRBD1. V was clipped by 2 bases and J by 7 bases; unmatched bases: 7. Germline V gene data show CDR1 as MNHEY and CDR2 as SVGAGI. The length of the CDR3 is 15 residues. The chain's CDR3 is CASSYGTGGKGEQYF. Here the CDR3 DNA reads TGTGCCAGCAGTTACGGGACAGGGGGGAAGGGTGAGCAGTACTTC.